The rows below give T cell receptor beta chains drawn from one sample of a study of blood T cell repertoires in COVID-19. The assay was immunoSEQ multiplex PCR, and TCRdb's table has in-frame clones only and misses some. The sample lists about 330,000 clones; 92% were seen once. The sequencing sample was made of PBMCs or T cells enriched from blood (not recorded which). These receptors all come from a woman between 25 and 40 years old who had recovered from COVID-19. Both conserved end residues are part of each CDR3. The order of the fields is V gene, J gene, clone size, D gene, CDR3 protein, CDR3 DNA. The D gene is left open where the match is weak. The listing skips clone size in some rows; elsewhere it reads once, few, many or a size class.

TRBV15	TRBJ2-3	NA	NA	CATSRARGYTDTQYF	TGTGCCACCAGCAGAGCTCGGGGTTACACAGATACGCAGTATTTT
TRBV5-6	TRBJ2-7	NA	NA	CASSLVQGSTYEQYF	TGTGCCAGCAGCTTGGTACAGGGATCTACCTACGAGCAGTACTTC
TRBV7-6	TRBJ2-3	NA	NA	CASSLGTRFSDTQYF	TGTGCCAGCAGCTTGGGAACTAGATTCTCAGATACGCAGTATTTT
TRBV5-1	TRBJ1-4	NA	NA	CASSFTGATNEKLFF	TGCGCCAGCAGCTTTACGGGGGCAACTAATGAAAAACTGTTTTTT
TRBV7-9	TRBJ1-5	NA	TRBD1	CASSLGQGREEGQPQHF	TGTGCCAGCAGCTTGGGACAGGGGAGGGAAGAAGGTCAGCCCCAGCATTTT
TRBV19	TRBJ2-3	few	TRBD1	CASRGTGTGFIDTQYF	TGTGCCAGTAGAGGGACCGGGACAGGGTTTATCGATACGCAGTATTTT
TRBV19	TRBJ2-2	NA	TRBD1	CASSSDRPTGELFF	TGTGCCAGTAGTTCGGACAGGCCCACCGGGGAGCTGTTTTTT
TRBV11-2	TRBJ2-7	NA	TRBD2	CASSYKAGRIYEQYF	TGTGCCAGCAGCTATAAAGCCGGGAGGATATACGAGCAGTACTTC
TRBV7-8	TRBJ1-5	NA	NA	CASSWVPGPRSHQPQHF	TGTGCCAGCAGCTGGGTACCGGGTCCTAGATCGCATCAGCCCCAGCATTTT
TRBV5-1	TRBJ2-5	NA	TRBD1	CASSEVGQQEQETQYF	TGCGCCAGCAGCGAAGTGGGACAGCAGGAACAAGAGACCCAGTACTTC
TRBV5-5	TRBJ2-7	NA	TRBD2	CASSSGVTYEQYF	TGTGCCAGCAGCAGCGGGGTGACCTACGAGCAGTACTTC
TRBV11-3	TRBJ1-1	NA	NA	CASSLEAFTEAFF	TGTGCCAGCAGCTTAGAAGCGTTCACTGAAGCTTTCTTT
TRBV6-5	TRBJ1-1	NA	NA	CASTDGGRGGEAFF	TGTGCCAGCACCGACGGGGGTCGGGGGGGTGAAGCTTTCTTT
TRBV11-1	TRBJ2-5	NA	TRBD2	CASSPREEGTQYF	TGTGCCAGCAGCCCCCGGGAGGAAGGGACCCAGTACTTC
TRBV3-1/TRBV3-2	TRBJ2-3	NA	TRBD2	CASRPGLAGDTQYF	TGTGCCAGCAGACCGGGACTAGCGGGAGATACGCAGTATTTT
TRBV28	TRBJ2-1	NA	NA	CASSFTGSSYNEQFF	TGTGCCAGCAGTTTCACAGGGAGCTCCTACAATGAGCAGTTCTTC
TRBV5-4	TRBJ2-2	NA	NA	CASSLWESGELFF	TGTGCCAGCAGCCTATGGGAGTCCGGGGAGCTGTTTTTT
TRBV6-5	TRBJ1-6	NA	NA	CASSSGYAYNSPLHF	TGTGCCAGCAGTTCGGGGTACGCCTATAATTCACCCCTCCACTTT
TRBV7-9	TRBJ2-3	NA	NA	CASSLVIVETDTQYF	TGTGCCAGCAGCTTAGTAATAGTAGAAACAGATACGCAGTATTTT
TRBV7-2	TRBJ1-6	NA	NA	CASSPSRGANNSPLHF	TGTGCCAGCAGCCCAAGTCGGGGGGCTAATAATTCACCCCTCCACTTT
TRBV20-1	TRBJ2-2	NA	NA	CSASGVNTGELFF	TGCAGTGCTAGTGGAGTGAACACCGGGGAGCTGTTTTTT
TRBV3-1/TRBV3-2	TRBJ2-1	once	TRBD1	CASSLRDRGSYNEQFF	TGTGCCAGCAGCCTCCGGGACAGGGGATCCTACAATGAGCAGTTCTTC
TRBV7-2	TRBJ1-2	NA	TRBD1	CASSHHEGRGDGYTF	TGTGCCAGCAGCCATCATGAGGGCAGGGGGGATGGCTACACCTTC
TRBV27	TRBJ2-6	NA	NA	CASSFRYPHSGANVLTF	TGTGCCAGCAGTTTTCGGTACCCCCACTCTGGGGCCAACGTCCTGACTTTC
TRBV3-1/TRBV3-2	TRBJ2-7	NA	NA	CASSPDLVGYEQYF	TGTGCCAGCAGCCCCGACTTGGTCGGGTACGAGCAGTACTTC
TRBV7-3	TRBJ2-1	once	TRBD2	CASSLSGGRVVYNEQFF	TGTGCCAGCAGCTTAAGCGGCGGGAGAGTAGTCTACAATGAGCAGTTCTTC
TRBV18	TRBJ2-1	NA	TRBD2	CASSRSAGAVYNEQFF	TGTGCCAGCTCACGTTCAGCGGGAGCAGTGTACAATGAGCAGTTCTTC
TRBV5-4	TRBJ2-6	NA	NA	CASSRNSGANVLTF	TGTGCCAGCAGCCGTAATTCTGGGGCCAACGTCCTGACTTTC
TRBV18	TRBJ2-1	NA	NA	CASSQTEENEQFF	TGTGCCAGCTCTCAGACAGAGGAGAATGAGCAGTTCTTC
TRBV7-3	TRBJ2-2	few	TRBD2	CASSSSSGSPPGELFF	TGTGCCAGCAGCTCATCTAGCGGGAGTCCCCCCGGGGAGCTGTTTTTT
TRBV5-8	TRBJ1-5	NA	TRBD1	CASSYGTVSNQPQHF	TGTGCCAGCAGCTACGGGACAGTAAGCAATCAGCCCCAGCATTTT
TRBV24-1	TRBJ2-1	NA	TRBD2	CATSDFPSGSTYNEQFF	TGTGCCACCAGTGATTTTCCTAGCGGGAGTACGTACAATGAGCAGTTCTTC
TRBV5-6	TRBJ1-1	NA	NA	CASSGRYYTEAFF	TGTGCCAGCAGCGGCCGATATTACACTGAAGCTTTCTTT
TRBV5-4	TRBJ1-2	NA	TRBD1	CASSDFTGGYGYTF	TGTGCCAGCAGCGACTTCACAGGGGGATATGGCTACACCTTC
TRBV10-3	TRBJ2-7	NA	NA	CAIRVQGNFYEQYF	TGTGCCATCAGGGTCCAGGGGAACTTCTACGAGCAGTACTTC
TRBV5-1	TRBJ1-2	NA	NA	CASSLEHPSNYGYTF	TGCGCCAGCAGCTTGGAACACCCTTCTAACTATGGCTACACCTTC
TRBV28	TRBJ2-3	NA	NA	CASTSFGDTQYF	TGTGCCAGCACCTCGTTCGGTGATACGCAGTATTTT
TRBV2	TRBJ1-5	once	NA	CASSQGGYQPQHF	TGTGCCAGCAGTCAGGGAGGATATCAGCCCCAGCATTTT
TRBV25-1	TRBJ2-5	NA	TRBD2	CASSELSGGKETQYF	TGTGCCAGCAGTGAACTAAGCGGGGGTAAAGAGACCCAGTACTTC
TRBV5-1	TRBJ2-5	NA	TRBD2	CASSLSGTSGGARETQYF	TGCGCCAGCAGCTTGAGTGGGACTAGCGGGGGGGCGAGAGAGACCCAGTACTTC
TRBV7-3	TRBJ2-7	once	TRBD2	CASSLTAAGDFYEQYF	TGTGCCAGCAGCTTAACGGCCGCGGGAGACTTCTACGAGCAGTACTTC
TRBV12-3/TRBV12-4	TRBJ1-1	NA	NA	CASSFGRGTEAFF	TGTGCCAGCAGTTTCGGTCGGGGGACTGAAGCTTTCTTT
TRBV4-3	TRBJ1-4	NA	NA	CASSQDARSNEKLFF	TGCGCCAGCAGCCAAGACGCGCGGAGTAATGAAAAACTGTTTTTT
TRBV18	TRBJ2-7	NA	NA	CASSPGSSYEQYF	TGTGCCAGCTCACCAGGCAGTTCCTACGAGCAGTACTTC
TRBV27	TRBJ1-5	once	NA	CASSSTRHMGNQPQHF	TGTGCCAGCAGTTCCACCCGACATATGGGCAATCAGCCCCAGCATTTT
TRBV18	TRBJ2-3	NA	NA	CASSRLGAADTQYF	TGTGCCAGCTCACGACTGGGGGCGGCAGATACGCAGTATTTT
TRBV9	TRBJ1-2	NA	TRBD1	CASSVDPGGVYGYTF	TGTGCCAGCAGCGTAGATCCAGGGGGCGTCTATGGCTACACCTTC
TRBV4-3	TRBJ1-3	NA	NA	CASSQEVGGLNGNTIYF	TGCGCCAGCAGCCAAGAGGTTGGGGGCCTAAATGGAAACACCATATATTTT
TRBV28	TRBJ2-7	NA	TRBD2	CASRTPLAGVDEQYF	TGTGCCAGCAGAACCCCTCTAGCGGGAGTGGACGAGCAGTACTTC
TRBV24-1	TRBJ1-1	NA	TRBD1	CATSDAGTGRAEAFF	TGTGCCACCAGTGATGCCGGGACAGGGAGGGCTGAAGCTTTCTTT
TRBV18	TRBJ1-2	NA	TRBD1	CASSPSLGTGWGYTF	TGTGCCAGCTCACCAAGTCTCGGGACAGGGTGGGGCTACACCTTC
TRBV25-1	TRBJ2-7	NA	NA	CASSQSYEQYF	TGTGCCAGCAGTCAATCCTACGAGCAGTACTTC